Only a few counts were recorded for the clone carrying this T cell receptor beta chain. Building the TCR beta libraries relied on iRepertoire HTBI primers, and CDR3 regions underwent Arm-PCR. TCRdb reprocessed the multiplex PCR reads via MiXCR and lists one record per CDR3 protein. The sample has fewer than 550,000 distinct CDR3 sequences; roughly a fifth are singletons. With 4 bases removed from V and 2 bases from J, the gap between germline ends came to 14 bases. The CDR3 length is 15 residues. Germline CDR1 reads MNHEY; CDR2 reads SMNVEV (reference sequence). The data belong to a study of regulatory T cells in long-lasting Graves disease. The time point denotes: persistent/refractory GD, antithyroid drugs over 5 years with positive TRAb. RNA isolated from PBMCs was used to make the TCR library.

This specimen consisted of peripheral blood mononuclear cells (PBMCs), obtained when the disease was refractory, from a patient treated with antithyroid drugs. This receptor was identified in a female donor with Graves disease. This rearrangement joins TRBV27 to TRBJ1-1; no clear D gene. The CDR3 bases are TGTGCCAGCAGTTCCGAGACAACTCATAACACTGAAGCTTTCTTT. Its translation is CASSSETTHNTEAFF.